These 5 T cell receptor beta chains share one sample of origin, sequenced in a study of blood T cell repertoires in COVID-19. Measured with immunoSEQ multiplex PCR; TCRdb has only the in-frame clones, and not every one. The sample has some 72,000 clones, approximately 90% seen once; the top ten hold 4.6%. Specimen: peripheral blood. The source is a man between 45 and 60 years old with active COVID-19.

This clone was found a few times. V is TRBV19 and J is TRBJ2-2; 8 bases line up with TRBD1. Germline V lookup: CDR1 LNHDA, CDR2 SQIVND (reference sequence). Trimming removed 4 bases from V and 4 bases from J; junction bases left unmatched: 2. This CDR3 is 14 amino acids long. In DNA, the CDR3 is TGTGCCAGTAGTACCGGACAGGGCACCGGGGAGCTGTTTTTT. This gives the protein CASSTGQGTGELFF.

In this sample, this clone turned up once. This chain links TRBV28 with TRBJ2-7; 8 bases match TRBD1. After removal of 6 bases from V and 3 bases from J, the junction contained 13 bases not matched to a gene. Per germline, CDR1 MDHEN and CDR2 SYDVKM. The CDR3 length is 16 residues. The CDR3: CASRSLRDRRIYEQYF. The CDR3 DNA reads TGTGCCAGCAGAAGCCTCCGGGACAGGCGGATCTACGAGCAGTACTTC.

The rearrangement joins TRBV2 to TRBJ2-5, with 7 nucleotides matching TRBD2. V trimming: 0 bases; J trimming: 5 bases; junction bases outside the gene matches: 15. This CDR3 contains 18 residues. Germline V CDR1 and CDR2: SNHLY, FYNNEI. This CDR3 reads CASSEALPPSGSGETQYF. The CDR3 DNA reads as TGTGCCAGCAGTGAAGCGCTTCCCCCTAGCGGCTCCGGTGAGACCCAGTACTTC.

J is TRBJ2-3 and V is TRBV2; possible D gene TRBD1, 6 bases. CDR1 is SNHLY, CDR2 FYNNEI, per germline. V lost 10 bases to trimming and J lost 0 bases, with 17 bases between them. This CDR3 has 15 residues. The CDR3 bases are TGTGCCAAGCGTGGGACACCTATTAGCACAGATACGCAGTATTTT. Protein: CAKRGTPISTDTQYF.

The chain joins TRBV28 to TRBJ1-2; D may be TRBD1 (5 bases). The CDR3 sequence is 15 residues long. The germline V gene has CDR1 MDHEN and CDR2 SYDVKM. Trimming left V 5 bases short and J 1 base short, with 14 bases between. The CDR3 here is CASSPRQRFNYGYTF. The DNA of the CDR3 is TGTGCCAGCAGTCCCAGACAGCGATTTAACTATGGCTACACCTTC.